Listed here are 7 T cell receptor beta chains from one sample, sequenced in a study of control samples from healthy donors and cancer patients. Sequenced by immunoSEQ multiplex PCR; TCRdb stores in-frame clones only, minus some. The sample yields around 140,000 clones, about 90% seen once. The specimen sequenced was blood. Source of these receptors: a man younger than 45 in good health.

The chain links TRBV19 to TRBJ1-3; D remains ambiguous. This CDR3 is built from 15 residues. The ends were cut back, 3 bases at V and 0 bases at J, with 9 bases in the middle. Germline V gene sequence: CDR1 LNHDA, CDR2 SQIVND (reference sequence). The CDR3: CASSIVLFSGNTIYF. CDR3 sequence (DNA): TGTGCCAGTAGTATCGTCCTTTTCTCTGGAAACACCATATATTTT.

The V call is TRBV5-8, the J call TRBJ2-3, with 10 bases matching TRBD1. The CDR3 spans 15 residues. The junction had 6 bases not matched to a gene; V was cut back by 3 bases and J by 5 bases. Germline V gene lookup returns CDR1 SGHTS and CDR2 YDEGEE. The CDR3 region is CASSSMGTGEDTQYF. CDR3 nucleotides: TGTGCCAGCAGCTCGATGGGGACAGGGGAAGATACGCAGTATTTT.

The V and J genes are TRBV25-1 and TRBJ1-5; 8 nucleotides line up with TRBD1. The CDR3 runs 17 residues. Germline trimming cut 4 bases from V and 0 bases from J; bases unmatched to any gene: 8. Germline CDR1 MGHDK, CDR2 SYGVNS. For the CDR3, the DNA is TGTGCCAGCAGTGCTGGGACAGGAGTTTATAGCAATCAGCCCCAGCATTTT. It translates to CASSAGTGVYSNQPQHF. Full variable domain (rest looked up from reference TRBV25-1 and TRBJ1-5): EADIYQTPRYLVIGTGKKITLECSQTMGHDKMYWYQQDPGMELHLIHYSYGVNSTEKGDLSSESTVSRIRTEHFPLTLESARPSHTSQYLCASSAGTGVYSNQPQHFGDGTRLSIL.

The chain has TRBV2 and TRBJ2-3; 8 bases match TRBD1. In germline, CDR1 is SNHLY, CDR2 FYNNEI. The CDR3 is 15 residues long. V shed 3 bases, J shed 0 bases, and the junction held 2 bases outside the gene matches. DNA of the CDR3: TGTGCCAGCAGTGAGACAGGGGCCAGCACAGATACGCAGTATTTT. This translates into CASSETGASTDTQYF. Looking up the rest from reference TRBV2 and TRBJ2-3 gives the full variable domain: EPEVTQTPSHQVTQMGQEVILRCVPISNHLYFYWYRQILGQKVEFLVSFYNNEISEKSEIFDDQFSVERPDGSNFTLKIRSTKLEDSAMYFCASSETGASTDTQYFGPGTRLTVL.

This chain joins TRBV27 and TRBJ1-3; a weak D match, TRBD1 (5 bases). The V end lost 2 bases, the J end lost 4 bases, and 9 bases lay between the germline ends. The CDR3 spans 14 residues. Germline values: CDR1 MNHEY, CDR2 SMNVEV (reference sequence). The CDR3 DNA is TGTGCCAGCAGTTTACAGGGTGCCGGAAACACCATATATTTT. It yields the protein CASSLQGAGNTIYF.

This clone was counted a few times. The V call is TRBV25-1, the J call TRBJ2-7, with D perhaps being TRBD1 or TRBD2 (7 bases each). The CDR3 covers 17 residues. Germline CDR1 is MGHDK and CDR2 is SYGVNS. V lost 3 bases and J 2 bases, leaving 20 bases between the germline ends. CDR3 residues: CASSDSGGDSGPYEQYF. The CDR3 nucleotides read TGTGCCAGCAGTGACTCAGGGGGGGACAGCGGACCCTACGAGCAGTACTTC.

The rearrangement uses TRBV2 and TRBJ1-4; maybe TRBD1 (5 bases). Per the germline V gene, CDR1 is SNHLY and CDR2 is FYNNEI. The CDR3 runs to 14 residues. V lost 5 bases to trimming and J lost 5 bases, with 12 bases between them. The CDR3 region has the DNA TGTGCCAGCAGTTCGAGGGGAAGGAATGAAAAACTGTTTTTT. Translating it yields CASSSRGRNEKLFF.